This TCR beta chain was identified during a study of T cell clonality in common variable immunodeficiency. Whole-study findings and limits: Fewer deletions and N-nucleotide insertions were reportedly seen in common variable immunodeficiency TCR beta sequences. Fewer TCRbeta clones were shared among CVID subjects than controls.

The CDR3 has 14 amino acids. V dropped 3 bases and J dropped 6; count of bases not matched to a gene: 6. In germline, CDR1 is KGHSH, CDR2 LQKENI. Repertoires were generated with immunoSEQ multiplex PCR, while TCRdb's copy carries only in-frame clones and drops some. The sample shows about 60,000 clones, none of them appearing just once. This clone was detected ten times or more. What it recognizes is unknown. The sequence runs out 3 residues before the end of the CDR3; the remainder is reconstructed from the germline J gene. The chain combines TRBV18 with TRBJ2-7, with 9 bases lining up with TRBD1. Sequencing was carried out using peripheral blood mononuclear cells. This clonotype was sampled from a person between 18 and 75 years old in good health. The DNA read from the CDR3 is TGTGCCAGCTCACCCGGGACAGGGCAGAGCGAG. Translation gives CASSPGTGQSE. The entire CDR3 sequence reads CASSPGTGQSEQYF.